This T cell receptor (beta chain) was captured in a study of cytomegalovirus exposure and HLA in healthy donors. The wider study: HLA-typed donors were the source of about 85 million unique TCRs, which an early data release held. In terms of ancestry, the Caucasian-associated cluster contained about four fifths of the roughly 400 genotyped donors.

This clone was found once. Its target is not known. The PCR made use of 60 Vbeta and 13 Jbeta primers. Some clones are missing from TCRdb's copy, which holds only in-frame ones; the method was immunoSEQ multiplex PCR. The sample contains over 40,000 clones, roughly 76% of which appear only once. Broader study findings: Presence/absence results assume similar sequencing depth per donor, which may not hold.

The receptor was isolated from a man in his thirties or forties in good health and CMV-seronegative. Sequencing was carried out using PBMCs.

The CDR3 loop is CSVENRADYGYTF. The CDR3 coding sequence is TGCAGCGTTGAAAACAGGGCTGACTATGGCTACACCTTC. The rearrangement uses TRBV29-1 and TRBJ1-2; perhaps TRBD1 as D (6 bases). The CDR3 consists of 13 residues. Germline V gives CDR1 SQVTM, CDR2 ANQGSEA. Trimming removed 2 bases at V and 3 bases at J, with 10 bases between.